This T cell receptor (beta chain) appears in the sequencing data of a study of CDR3 diversity in severe acne. This clonotype was counted only a few times. Because the CDR3's place on the DNA is in doubt, the DNA is left out and the CDR3 is given as listed by TCRdb. From its first to its last residue, the CDR3 has 24 amino acids. CDR1 is LNHNV and CDR2 is YYDKDF in the germline V gene (reference sequence). In TCRdb, the PCR reads were re-called with MiXCR into one record per CDR3 protein. The profile shows tens of thousands of distinct CDR3 sequences, under 65% of them singletons. This chain uses TRBV15 with TRBJ1-6. This clonotype originated in a male donor in good health, without acne. Sequencing was performed on blood. CDR3 protein: CATSRDAQTDGYTFGSGPYSPLHF.